A single sample is the source of the 22 T cell receptor beta chains below, sequenced in a study of OX40 agonist ivuxolimab in advanced cancers. TCRdb keeps only in-frame clones here, not all; method: immunoSEQ multiplex PCR. The profile covers roughly 93,000 clones, with 84% appearing a single time and 5.8% taken by the ten largest. Material: CD4+ or CD8+ T cells sorted from blood, obtained in a trial of the OX40 agonist ivuxolimab. The receptors come from an adult with an advanced solid tumor such as melanoma, head and neck, liver or kidney cancer.

This clone was picked up one time. The V gene is TRBV10-3, the J gene TRBJ1-6; tentatively, D is TRBD1 (6 bases). There are 14 residues in the CDR3. V was shortened by 10 bases and J by 5 bases, with 15 bases between the two germline ends. The V gene's germline CDR1 is ENHRY and CDR2 SYGVKD. The CDR3 coding sequence is TGTGCCACCAGGCTACAGGGAAATAATTCACCCCTCCACTTT. It translates to CATRLQGNNSPLHF.

The J gene is TRBJ2-1, the V gene TRBV4-2, with 11 bases lining up with TRBD2. V shed 1 base, J shed 4 bases, and the junction held 9 bases outside the gene matches. CDR1 is LGHNA, CDR2 YNFKEQ, per germline. The CDR3 is 18 amino acids. The CDR3 reads CASSQGGLAGAKYNEQFF. CDR3 coding DNA: TGTGCCAGCAGCCAAGGCGGACTAGCGGGCGCGAAATACAATGAGCAGTTCTTC.

The chain recombines TRBV19 with TRBJ1-2; perhaps TRBD1 as D (5 bases). V was clipped by 7 bases and J by 3 bases, with 15 bases between them. The germline V gene encodes CDR1 LNHDA and CDR2 SQIVND (reference sequence). CDR3 length equals 14 residues. The CDR3 loop reads CASNPAGFDYGYTF. DNA for the CDR3: TGTGCCAGTAACCCCGCAGGGTTTGACTATGGCTACACCTTC. The whole variable domain, filled in from reference TRBV19 and TRBJ1-2, reads DGGITQSPKYLFRKEGQNVTLSCEQNLNHDAMYWYRQDPGQGLRLIYYSQIVNDFQKGDIAEGYSVSREKKESFPLTVTSAQKNPTAFYLCASNPAGFDYGYTFGSGTRLTVV.

The chain joins TRBV15 to TRBJ1-2; no definite D call. The CDR3 sequence is 12 residues long. V gave up 3 bases and J gave up 8 bases, with 10 bases separating them. Germline V lookup: CDR1 LNHNV, CDR2 YYDKDF (reference sequence). CDR3 DNA: TGTGCCACCAGCAGGGAAAGAAGGGGCTACACCTTC. It yields the protein CATSRERRGYTF.

This clone was detected only once. The rearrangement joins TRBV27 to TRBJ2-7; the D call may be TRBD1 or TRBD2 (5 bases each). From germline, CDR1 is MNHEY and CDR2 SMNVEV (reference sequence). The germline V and J ends were trimmed by 4 bases and 1 base, with 14 bases remaining between them. There are 15 residues in the CDR3. Written as DNA, the CDR3 is TGTGCCAGCAGTTCCTATGAGGGGATATCCTACGAGCAGTACTTC. Translating gives CASSSYEGISYEQYF.

This rearrangement joins TRBV11-3 to TRBJ2-3; D is perhaps TRBD1 (5 bases). In germline, CDR1 is SGHNT, CDR2 YENEEA. This CDR3 has 15 amino acids. The V gene lost 4 bases and the J gene lost 5 bases, with 16 bases spanning the gap. The CDR3 region has the DNA TGTGCCAGCAGCTCAACGACCAGGGATAGAGATACGCAGTATTTT. This gives the protein CASSSTTRDRDTQYF. Together with reference TRBV11-3 and TRBJ2-3, the CDR3 gives the full variable domain: EAGVVQSPRYKIIEKKQPVAFWCNPISGHNTLYWYLQNLGQGPELLIRYENEEAVDDSQLPKDRFSAERLKGVDSTLKIQPAELGDSAVYLCASSSTTRDRDTQYFGPGTRLTVL.

The chain couples TRBV6-1 to TRBJ1-5; D is uncertain. This CDR3 contains 14 residues. The germline gives CDR1 MNHNS, CDR2 SASEGT. The V and J ends lost 0 bases and 4 bases respectively, with 7 bases between them. The CDR3 reads CASSEAIGNQPQHF. CDR3 sequence (DNA): TGTGCCAGCAGTGAAGCGATCGGTAATCAGCCCCAGCATTTT.

This clone was counted a single time. V and J are TRBV30 and TRBJ1-5; a possible D gene is TRBD1 (6 bases). The CDR3 length is 16 residues. The germline gives CDR1 GTSNPN, CDR2 SVGIG (reference sequence). Trimming shortened V by 0 bases and J by 2 bases, and 14 bases separated the two germline ends. CDR3 bases: TGTGCCTGGAGTGTACCCCATTCAGGGGGCAATCAGCCCCAGCATTTT. This sequence encodes CAWSVPHSGGNQPQHF.

The gene calls are TRBV5-1 and TRBJ1-2, with D perhaps matching TRBD1 (6 bases). CDR1 is SGHRS and CDR2 is YFSETQ in the germline V gene. V dropped 4 bases and J dropped 3 bases, with 19 bases sitting between them. The CDR3 covers 16 residues. The CDR3 loop is CASSTTGTRGDYGYTF. CDR3 sequence (DNA): TGCGCCAGCAGCACTACCGGGACAAGAGGAGACTATGGCTACACCTTC.

The V and J genes are TRBV15 and TRBJ1-2; D uncertain. From germline, CDR1 is LNHNV and CDR2 YYDKDF (reference sequence). CDR3 length equals 15 residues. V was clipped by 0 bases and J by 6 bases, with 14 bases between them. The CDR3 here is CATSRDLRSSHGYTF. CDR3 coding DNA: TGTGCCACCAGCAGAGATCTGCGGAGTTCCCATGGCTACACCTTC. The complete variable domain, with remaining parts taken from reference TRBV15 and TRBJ1-2, reads DAMVIQNPRYQVTQFGKPVTLSCSQTLNHNVMYWYQQKSSQAPKLLFHYYDKDFNNEADTPDNFQSRRPNTSFCFLDIRSPGLGDTAMYLCATSRDLRSSHGYTFGSGTRLTVV.

The chain combines TRBV4-1 with TRBJ1-1; D is perhaps TRBD1 (6 bases). Trimming cost V 5 bases and J 2 bases, with 21 bases left between them. Germline assignment: CDR1 MGHRA and CDR2 YSYEKL. This CDR3 is built from 17 residues. CDR3 DNA sequence: TGCGCCAGCAGCTCGGACGGAGCAGGGGCCCCCAACACTGAAGCTTTCTTT. Translating gives CASSSDGAGAPNTEAFF.

The chain combines TRBV1 with TRBJ2-7; TRBD1 is taken as the D call from the table, unchecked against the DNA. TRBV1 corresponds to a pseudogene. The length of the CDR3 is 16 residues. The CDR3 is CTSSHPGTGGSYEQYF. The CDR3 DNA follows: TGCACCAGCAGCCACCCCGGGACAGGGGGCAGCTACGAGCAGTACTTC.

The chain combines TRBV5-8 with TRBJ2-7; D is perhaps TRBD1 or TRBD2 (5 bases each). The CDR3 is 18 amino acids. The germline V and J ends were trimmed by 3 bases and 2 bases, with 24 bases remaining between them. CDR1 SGHTS and CDR2 YDEGEE come from the germline V gene. As DNA, the CDR3 is TGTGCCAGCAGCTCCTTGGGACCTGGGGGAAGCGGCACCTACGAGCAGTACTTC. Protein product: CASSSLGPGGSGTYEQYF.

The rearrangement joins TRBV6-6 to TRBJ2-3, with no clear D. Trimming stripped 3 bases from V and 3 bases from J, with 7 bases between. Germline assignment: CDR1 MNHNY and CDR2 SVGAGI (reference sequence). This CDR3 spans 13 amino acids. The CDR3 spells CASSYVETDTQYF. CDR3 coding DNA: TGTGCCAGCAGTTATGTGGAGACAGATACGCAGTATTTT.

The chain employs TRBV9 and TRBJ2-3, with 8 bases identical to TRBD2. Germline V CDR1 and CDR2: SGDLS, YYNGEE. This CDR3 spans 14 amino acids. The J segment lost 8 bases and the V segment lost 0 bases, leaving 5 bases of the junction unmatched. The CDR3 spells CASSVGDGRGTQYF. The CDR3, as DNA: TGTGCCAGCAGCGTAGGTGACGGGAGGGGTACGCAGTATTTT.

The chain couples TRBV6-6 to TRBJ1-5; D is undetermined. V gave up 2 bases and J gave up 5 bases, with 7 bases separating them. The CDR3 covers 13 residues. Germline loops: CDR1 MNHNY, CDR2 SVGAGI (reference sequence). This CDR3 reads CASSYTGDQPQHF. The CDR3 DNA sequence: TGTGCCAGCAGTTACACTGGGGATCAGCCCCAGCATTTT.

This clone was found once. V and J are TRBV23-1 and TRBJ2-2; 8 bases are shared with TRBD2. TRBV23-1 is an open reading frame whose function is uncertain. This CDR3 comprises 18 residues. The V segment lost 2 bases and the J segment 0 bases; nucleotides outside the gene matches: 8. The CDR3 here is CASSQPSFGGANTGELFF. Written as DNA, the CDR3 is TGCGCCAGCAGTCAACCGTCTTTCGGGGGGGCGAACACCGGGGAGCTGTTTTTT.

V usage is TRBV7-8 and J usage is TRBJ2-3; 11 nucleotides align to TRBD2. Germline CDR1 is SGHVS and CDR2 is FQNEAQ. V trimming: 5 bases; J trimming: 0 bases; junction bases outside the gene matches: 13. The CDR3 is made up of 19 amino acids. This CDR3 is CASSPGGLADITSTDTQYF. CDR3 DNA: TGTGCCAGCAGCCCAGGGGGACTAGCGGATATTACTAGCACAGATACGCAGTATTTT.

The chain employs TRBV5-1 and TRBJ2-7; D not certain. The CDR3 extends over 14 amino acids. The V end was cut by 0 bases, the J end by 1 base, with 8 bases between. Per germline, CDR1 SGHRS and CDR2 YFSETQ. The CDR3 bases are TGCGCCAGCAGCTTGGAGCAGCCATCCTACGAGCAGTACTTC. Amino acids: CASSLEQPSYEQYF.

V is TRBV27 and J is TRBJ2-3; 7 nucleotides align to TRBD2. This CDR3 contains 14 residues. V shed 2 bases, J shed 6 bases, and the junction held 5 bases outside the gene matches. Germline-derived CDR1 and CDR2 are MNHEY and SMNVEV (reference sequence). CDR3 DNA: TGTGCCAGCAGTTTAGCGGGGACTACGGATACGCAGTATTTT. Translating it yields CASSLAGTTDTQYF.

This sequence joins TRBV11-2 and TRBJ2-3; TRBD1 aligns across 10 bases. Germline V gives CDR1 SGHAT, CDR2 FQNNGV. This CDR3 contains 18 residues. V lost 1 base, J lost 5 bases, and 12 bases stayed unmatched. CDR3 loop: CASSLGVAGTGVGDTQYF. As DNA, the CDR3 is TGTGCCAGCAGCTTAGGGGTAGCCGGGACAGGGGTCGGAGATACGCAGTATTTT. The whole variable domain, filled in from reference TRBV11-2 and TRBJ2-3, reads EAGVAQSPRYKIIEKRQSVAFWCNPISGHATLYWYQQILGQGPKLLIQFQNNGVVDDSQLPKDRFSAERLKGVDSTLKIQPAKLEDSAVYLCASSLGVAGTGVGDTQYFGPGTRLTVL.

This rearrangement joins TRBV4-3 to TRBJ2-3; 13 nucleotides agree with TRBD2. The CDR3 is 17 amino acids. The germline CDR1 and CDR2 sequences are LGHNA and YSLEER. After removal of 4 bases from V and 0 bases from J, the junction contained 4 bases not matched to a gene. The CDR3 sequence: CASSRTSGGLSTDTQYF. The DNA of the CDR3 is TGCGCCAGCAGCCGGACTAGCGGGGGACTTAGCACAGATACGCAGTATTTT.